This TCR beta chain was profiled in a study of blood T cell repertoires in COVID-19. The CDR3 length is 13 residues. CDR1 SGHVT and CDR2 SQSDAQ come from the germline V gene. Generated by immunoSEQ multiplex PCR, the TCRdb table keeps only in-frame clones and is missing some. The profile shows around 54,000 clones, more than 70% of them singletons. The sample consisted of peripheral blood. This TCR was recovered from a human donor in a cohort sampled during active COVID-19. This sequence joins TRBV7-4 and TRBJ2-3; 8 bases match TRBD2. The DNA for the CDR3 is TGTACGAATGAACGGGGGGGAACAGATACGCAGTATTTT. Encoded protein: CTNERGGTDTQYF.